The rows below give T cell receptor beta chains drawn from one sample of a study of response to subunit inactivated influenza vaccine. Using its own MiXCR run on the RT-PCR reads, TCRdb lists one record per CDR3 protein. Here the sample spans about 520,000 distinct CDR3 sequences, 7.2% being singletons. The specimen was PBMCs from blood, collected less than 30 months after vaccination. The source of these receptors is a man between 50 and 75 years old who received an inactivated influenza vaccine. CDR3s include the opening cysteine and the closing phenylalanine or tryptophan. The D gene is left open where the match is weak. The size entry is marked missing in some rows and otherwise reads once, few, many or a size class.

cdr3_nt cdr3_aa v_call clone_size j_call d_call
TGCAGCGTTTCCCCGTGGGGGGACAATGAGCAGTTCTTC CSVSPWGDNEQFF TRBV29-1 many TRBJ2-1 .
TGCGCCAGCAGCCAAGGCGACGGGCACAATCAGCCCCAGCATTTT CASSQGDGHNQPQHF TRBV4-1 many TRBJ1-5 .
TGTGCCAGCAGCAATGTAGCGGGGGGATACACCGGGGAGCTGTTTTTT CASSNVAGGYTGELFF TRBV12-3/TRBV12-4 many TRBJ2-2 TRBD2
TGCGCCAGCAGCCAAACACTAGCGGGGGGGCACAATGAGCAGTTCTTC CASSQTLAGGHNEQFF TRBV4-1 many TRBJ2-1 TRBD2
TGTGCCAGCAGTTTCCGCCAGCTCACAGATACGCAGTATTTT CASSFRQLTDTQYF TRBV12-3/TRBV12-4 many TRBJ2-3 .
TGTGCCAGCAGTCCCGACGGACTAGCCCACAATGAGCAGTTCTTC CASSPDGLAHNEQFF TRBV12-3/TRBV12-4 . TRBJ2-1 TRBD2
TGTGCCAGCAGCTTAAGTCGGGCAGGCTACACCTTC CASSLSRAGYTF TRBV7-2 many TRBJ1-2 .
TGTGCCAGCAGACGAGGACAGGTGTACCAAGAGACCCAGTACTTC CASRRGQVYQETQYF TRBV28 few TRBJ2-5 TRBD1
TGTGCCAGCAGCTCCGGAGTGAACACCGGGGAGCTGTTTTTT CASSSGVNTGELFF TRBV25-1 many TRBJ2-2 .
TGTGCCAGCACTACGACAGGGGGCCAAGAGACCCAGTACTTC CASTTTGGQETQYF TRBV6-1 . TRBJ2-5 TRBD1
TGTGCCACCAGTGACTCTCGCGGGGTCACCGGGGAGCTGTTTTTT CATSDSRGVTGELFF TRBV24-1 many TRBJ2-2 .
TGTGCCAGCAGCTTAGTACGCAGGGCTGGGGCCAACGTCCTGACTTTC CASSLVRRAGANVLTF TRBV7-2 many TRBJ2-6 .
TGCGCCAGCAGGAAGGTGGCAGCTAACTATGGCTACACCTTC CASRKVAANYGYTF TRBV4-1 few TRBJ1-2 .
TGCGCCAGCAGCCAGGGACTAGCGGGGGGGCCCGCTTACGAGCAGTACTTC CASSQGLAGGPAYEQYF TRBV4-1 many TRBJ2-7 TRBD2
TGCGCCAGCAGCGGAGGGGAATATGGCTACACCTTC CASSGGEYGYTF TRBV5-1 . TRBJ1-2 .
TGTGCCAGCAGCAAATTTACCAGGGGGCAACGGGGCTATGGCTACACCTTC CASSKFTRGQRGYGYTF TRBV21-1 . TRBJ1-2 .
TGTGCCAGCACCCGAAATCAGGATAATTCACCCCTCCACTTT CASTRNQDNSPLHF TRBV2 . TRBJ1-6 .
TGCAGCGTTGACTGGGGACTAGCGGGAGTCGAGCAGTACTTC CSVDWGLAGVEQYF TRBV29-1 many TRBJ2-7 TRBD2
TGTGCCGCCCGGGACAGGGGTACAGGTAGCAATCAGCCCCAGCATTTT CAARDRGTGSNQPQHF TRBV10-3 many TRBJ1-5 TRBD1
TGTGCCACCAGCAGAGATAAGCGGGGCACAGATACGCAGTATTTT CATSRDKRGTDTQYF TRBV15 few TRBJ2-3 .
TGCAGTGCTAGTCAGTACATGAACACTGAAGCTTTCTTT CSASQYMNTEAFF TRBV20-1 many TRBJ1-1 .
TGTGCCAGCAGTGAGTGGGGGAACGGGGCCAACGTCCTGACTTTC CASSEWGNGANVLTF TRBV2 many TRBJ2-6 .
TGTGCCAGCAGCATCTGGACTAGTTTCAATGAGCAGTTCTTC CASSIWTSFNEQFF TRBV7-9 few TRBJ2-1 TRBD2
TGTGCCAGCAGCGGACCGAGTAGCTCCTACGAGCAGTACTTC CASSGPSSSYEQYF TRBV27 . TRBJ2-7 .
TGTGCCAGCAGCTTAAGCCAGGGGGTCCACAATGAGCAGTTCTTC CASSLSQGVHNEQFF TRBV7-9 many TRBJ2-1 TRBD1
TGTGCCAGCAGCCAAGATTGGCCAGGGTGGGCCTACGAGCAGTACTTC CASSQDWPGWAYEQYF TRBV4-2 . TRBJ2-7 .
TGCAGCGTTGACCTGTACGGGAAACCGTACAATGAGCAGTTCTTC CSVDLYGKPYNEQFF TRBV29-1 many TRBJ2-1 .
TGCGCCAGCAGCTTCGGACACCTCTACGAGCAGTACTTC CASSFGHLYEQYF TRBV5-1 many TRBJ2-7 .
TGTGCCAGCATGGACCAACTAGCGGGGGTCAGGGAGACCCAGTACTTC CASMDQLAGVRETQYF TRBV6-2/TRBV6-3 . TRBJ2-5 TRBD2
TGTGCCAGCAGTAGAGGGACAGGGGGTAACGAGCAGTACTTC CASSRGTGGNEQYF TRBV6-1 . TRBJ2-7 TRBD1
TGTGCCAGCTCACCGTTCTGGGGGAACTATGGCTACACCTTC CASSPFWGNYGYTF TRBV18 few TRBJ1-2 .
TGTGCCAGCAGCCAGCCTAGCGGGAGGTCTAATGAGCAGTTCTTC CASSQPSGRSNEQFF TRBV3-1 few TRBJ2-1 TRBD2
TGTGCCAGCAGCCCCGACCCAAGCAATGAGCAGTTCTTC CASSPDPSNEQFF TRBV7-9 many TRBJ2-1 .
TGCGCCAGCAGCCAAGATTCGGGTGCCGGCGGGAGGAAAGAGACCCAGTACTTC CASSQDSGAGGRKETQYF TRBV4-3 . TRBJ2-5 TRBD2
TGTGCCAGCAGTTTGAGGGCTCGGGGCCTACTATTTAACACCGGGGAGCTGTTTTTT CASSLRARGLLFNTGELFF TRBV12-3/TRBV12-4 . TRBJ2-2 .
TGTGCCAGCAGTAGCTTCCTCGGGACAGTCCAAAGCCGCTACGAGCAGTACTTC CASSSFLGTVQSRYEQYF TRBV6-2/TRBV6-3 . TRBJ2-7 TRBD1
TGTGCCAGCTCACCAAGGACTAGGGAAGAGACCCAGTACTTC CASSPRTREETQYF TRBV18 . TRBJ2-5 TRBD2
TGTGCCAGCAGGGGACCATTATCGCATGGCTACACCTTC CASRGPLSHGYTF TRBV6-2/TRBV6-3 many TRBJ1-2 .
TGCGCCAGCAGCTCCCGGGAGGGGCCTACCCGGGAGCTGTTTTTT CASSSREGPTRELFF TRBV5-1 many TRBJ2-2 TRBD2
TGTGCCAGCAGCCAAAGGGACGGCCGTAGAGGGACTGAAGCTTTCTTT CASSQRDGRRGTEAFF TRBV7-9 few TRBJ1-1 .
TGCGCCAGCAGCCCGGGGGGAGGAACGGATGCCTACGAGCAGTACTTC CASSPGGGTDAYEQYF TRBV4-1 many TRBJ2-7 TRBD2
TGTGCCAGCAGCATATGGGACAGGGGGTCTTACGAGCAGTACTTC CASSIWDRGSYEQYF TRBV6-1 few TRBJ2-7 TRBD1
TGTGCCAGCAGCCTCTCGGGAGGCGGTCCTACGGAGCAGTACTTC CASSLSGGGPTEQYF TRBV7-9 many TRBJ2-7 TRBD2
TGTGCCAGCAGTGGCCGGGACAAAACCTTCTACGAGCAGTACTTC CASSGRDKTFYEQYF TRBV28 . TRBJ2-7 .
TGTGCCAGCAGTCCAGGGTCGGCGTCAGATACGCAGTATTTT CASSPGSASDTQYF TRBV13 . TRBJ2-3 .
TGCAGCGTTAGTCCCGGACTTAACACAGATACGCAGTATTTT CSVSPGLNTDTQYF TRBV29-1 many TRBJ2-3 .
TGTGCCAGCAGTTACTCCACGACTGCCTACAATGAGCAGTTCTTC CASSYSTTAYNEQFF TRBV6-2/TRBV6-3 . TRBJ2-1 .
TGCAGTGCTAGAAAGGGAGGGGCTGGCACTGAAGCTTTCTTT CSARKGGAGTEAFF TRBV20-1 many TRBJ1-1 .
TGCGCCAGCAGCTCGTCAGGGTCCCACGAGCAGTACTTC CASSSSGSHEQYF TRBV5-1 few TRBJ2-7 .
TGTGCCAGCAGTTACGGCCCACTGCAGTACTTC CASSYGPLQYF TRBV6-2/TRBV6-3 few TRBJ2-7 .
TGTGCCAGCACCCCCAGGGCCGGCCGTGGGGCCGTGAATGAGCAGTTCTTC CASTPRAGRGAVNEQFF TRBV6-1 once TRBJ2-1 .
TGTGCCAGCATGCAGGCCCAAGAGACCCAGTACTTC CASMQAQETQYF TRBV2 . TRBJ2-5 .
TGTGCCAGCAGCCCTACAGGGTCCGGGGAGCTGTTTTTT CASSPTGSGELFF TRBV3-1 many TRBJ2-2 .
TGCAGCGTTGGGGAGGGCGATCAGCCCCAGCATTTT CSVGEGDQPQHF TRBV29-1 few TRBJ1-5 .
TGCGCCAGCAGCTTGGATCTTCAGCCTAACTATGGCTACACCTTC CASSLDLQPNYGYTF TRBV5-1 . TRBJ1-2 .
TGCAGTGCTCGACCCTTGGGACAGGGCAGGGGTGAGCAGTTCTTC CSARPLGQGRGEQFF TRBV20-1 . TRBJ2-1 TRBD1
TGCAGCGTATGGGGTGGGTCCGGGAACACTGAAGCTTTCTTT CSVWGGSGNTEAFF TRBV29-1 few TRBJ1-1 .
TGTGCCACCAGCTCAGAGATCGGGGAGCTGTTTTTT CATSSEIGELFF TRBV15 . TRBJ2-2 .
TGTGCCAGCGCTAGCCGGACTTTGTACCAAGAGACCCAGTACTTC CASASRTLYQETQYF TRBV5-6 few TRBJ2-5 .